This T cell receptor beta chain was sequenced during a study of T cell repertoires in cytomegalovirus infection. Across the study: An indication of both CMV infection and matching HLA type came from public TCR beta signatures. Study results and caveats: In two of eight donors, the top clonotype was HLA-C-restricted CMV-specific. The study identified carriers of CMV plus the relevant HLA from cumulative public TCR beta family frequency.

Each CDR3 protein gets one entry after TCRdb re-called the reads with MiXCR. The sample holds some 320,000 distinct CDR3 sequences, roughly 9.5% seen once. A few counts support this clonotype. Its antigen is undetermined. The receptor comes from a human donor in good health (CMV status not recorded). Some clones in this sample may be carry-over from other donors' samples. The sequenced material came from PBMCs.

The CDR3 nucleotides are TGTGCCAGCAGCTTGGGGGACAGGGTTGCCGTCTACACCTTC. Translating gives CASSLGDRVAVYTF. The J gene is TRBJ1-2, the V gene TRBV5-6; TRBD1 aligns across 9 bases. Germline CDR1 is SGHDT and CDR2 is YYEEEE. The CDR3 is 14 amino acids. V was clipped by 0 bases and J by 10 bases; unmatched bases: 7.